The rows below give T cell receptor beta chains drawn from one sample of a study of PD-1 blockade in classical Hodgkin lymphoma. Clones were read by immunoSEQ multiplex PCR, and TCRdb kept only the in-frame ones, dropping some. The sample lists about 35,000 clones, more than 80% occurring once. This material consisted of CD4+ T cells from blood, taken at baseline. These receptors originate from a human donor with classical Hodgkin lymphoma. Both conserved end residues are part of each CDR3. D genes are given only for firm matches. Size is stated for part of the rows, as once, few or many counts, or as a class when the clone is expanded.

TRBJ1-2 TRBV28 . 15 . TGTGCCAGCAGTTTAGTAGCAGGGGCCCGGCATGGCTACACCTTC CASSLVAGARHGYTF
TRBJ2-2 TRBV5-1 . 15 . TGCGCCAGCAGCTTGGATACAGGGTGGGCCGGGGAGCTGTTTTTT CASSLDTGWAGELFF
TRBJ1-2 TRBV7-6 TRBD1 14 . TGTGCCAGCAGTCAAATACAGGGGGCGCATGGCTACACCTTC CASSQIQGAHGYTF
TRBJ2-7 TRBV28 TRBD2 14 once TGTGCCAGCATAAAGGGACTAGCGGGAGGGCCTCAGTACTTC CASIKGLAGGPQYF
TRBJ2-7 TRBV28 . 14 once TGTGCCAGCAGTTTGAGCGACAGGTCCTACGAGCAGTACTTC CASSLSDRSYEQYF
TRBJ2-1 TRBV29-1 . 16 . TGCAGCGTTGGGAATATGGAGGGGAGCTCCTACAATGAGCAGTTCTTC CSVGNMEGSSYNEQFF
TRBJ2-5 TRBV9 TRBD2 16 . TGTGCCAGCAGCGTAGGGATTGGGCGGGGGGAAGAGACCCAGTACTTC CASSVGIGRGEETQYF
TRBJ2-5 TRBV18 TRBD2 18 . TGTGCCAGCTCACCCAGGACTAGCGGGAGGGCCTTTTATGAGACCCAGTACTTC CASSPRTSGRAFYETQYF
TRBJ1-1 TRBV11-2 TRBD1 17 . TGTGCCAGCAGCCGGCCAGGGGGGGGCTGGGGGAACACTGAAGCTTTCTTT CASSRPGGGWGNTEAFF
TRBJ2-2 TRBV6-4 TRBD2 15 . TGTGCCAGCAGTGACCCCAGCGGGAGTATCGGGGAGCTGTTTTTT CASSDPSGSIGELFF
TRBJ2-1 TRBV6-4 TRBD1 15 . TGTGCCAGCAGTGTCACCGGGACAGGCTACAATGAGCAGTTCTTC CASSVTGTGYNEQFF
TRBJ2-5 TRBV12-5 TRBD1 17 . TGTGCTAGTGGGACTACGACAGGGACGGTTGGACAAGAGACCCAGTACTTC CASGTTTGTVGQETQYF
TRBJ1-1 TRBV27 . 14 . TGTGCCAGCAGTTTATATCGGTCGAACACTGAAGCTTTCTTT CASSLYRSNTEAFF
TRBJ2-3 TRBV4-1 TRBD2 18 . TGCGCCAGCAGCCAAGTAGTCCTCTCTAGCGGGAATACAGATACGCAGTATTTT CASSQVVLSSGNTDTQYF
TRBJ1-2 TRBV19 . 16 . TGTGCCAGTAGTAGCCCCCGTTGGGGCAGCAACTATGGCTACACCTTC CASSSPRWGSNYGYTF
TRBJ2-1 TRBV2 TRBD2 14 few TGTGCCAGCAGTTCTAGCGGGAGTAGGGATGAGCAGTTCTTC CASSSSGSRDEQFF
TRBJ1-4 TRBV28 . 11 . TGTGCCAGCGGGGCGGGTGAAAAACTGTTTTTT CASGAGEKLFF
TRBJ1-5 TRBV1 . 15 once TGCACCAGCAGCCAAGATACACGGGGCAATCAGCCCCAGCATTTT CTSSQDTRGNQPQHF
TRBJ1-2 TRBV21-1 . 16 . TGTGCCAGCAGCACTTCGGGGCCACCTTTGGAGTATGGCTACACCTTC CASSTSGPPLEYGYTF
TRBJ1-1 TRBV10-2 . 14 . TGCGCCAGCACAACACAGCGGCGGGACACTGAAGCTTTCTTT CASTTQRRDTEAFF
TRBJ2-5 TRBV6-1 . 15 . TGTGCCAGCAGTGAGGGTCCAGGGCCCCAAGAGACCCAGTACTTC CASSEGPGPQETQYF
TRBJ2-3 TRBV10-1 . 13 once TGCGCCAGCATTGGTACTTACGAAGATACGCAGTATTTT CASIGTYEDTQYF
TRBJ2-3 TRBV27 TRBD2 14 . TGTGCCAGCAGCCGGACTAGCGGGGCAGATACGCAGTATTTT CASSRTSGADTQYF
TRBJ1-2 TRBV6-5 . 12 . TGTGCCAGCAGTTCCAGGACAAATGGCTACACCTTC CASSSRTNGYTF
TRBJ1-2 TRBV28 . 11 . TGTGCCAGCACGGGCGGCTATGGCTACACCTTC CASTGGYGYTF
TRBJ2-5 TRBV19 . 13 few TGTGCCAGTAGTCCGACAGTTCAAGAGACCCAGTACTTC CASSPTVQETQYF
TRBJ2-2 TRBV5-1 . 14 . TGCGCCAGCAGCCGTGGGACCGACACCGGGGAGCTGTTTTTT CASSRGTDTGELFF
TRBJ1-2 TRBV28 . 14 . TGTGCCAGCACCTGGGAAGGGGCTGAGCGAGGCTACACCTTC CASTWEGAERGYTF
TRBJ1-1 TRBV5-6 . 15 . TGTGCCAGCAGCTTGGGAGGGGCAGGGTACACTGAAGCTTTCTTT CASSLGGAGYTEAFF
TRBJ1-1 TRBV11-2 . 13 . TGTGCCAGCAGCTTAGATGTCAACACTGAAGCTTTCTTT CASSLDVNTEAFF
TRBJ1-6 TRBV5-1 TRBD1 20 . TGCGCCAGCAGCTTGAGACAGGGAGTTCCGAGGAGCTCCTATAATTCACCCCTCCACTTT CASSLRQGVPRSSYNSPLHF
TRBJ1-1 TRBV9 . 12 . TGTGCCAGCAGAGGGAGTGCCACTGAAGCTTTCTTT CASRGSATEAFF
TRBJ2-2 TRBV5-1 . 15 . TGCGCCAGCAGCATAGACAGGCCGAACACCGGGGAGCTGTTTTTT CASSIDRPNTGELFF
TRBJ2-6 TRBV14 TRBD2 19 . TGTGCCAGCAGCCGCCCTTCTAGCGGGAGGAGTTCTGGGGCCAACGTCCTGACTTTC CASSRPSSGRSSGANVLTF
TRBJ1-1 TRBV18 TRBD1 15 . TGTGCCAGCTCACGGGGGGCAGGGGGTAACACTGAAGCTTTCTTT CASSRGAGGNTEAFF
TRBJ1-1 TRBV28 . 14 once TGTGCCAGCAGGGCCTCTTCGGGGCACACTGAAGCTTTCTTT CASRASSGHTEAFF
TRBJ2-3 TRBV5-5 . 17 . TGTGCCAGCAGGACCCGGGACACCGTAGTAAGGGCAGATACGCAGTATTTT CASRTRDTVVRADTQYF
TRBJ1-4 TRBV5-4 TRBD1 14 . TGTGCCAGCAGCCAGGGGGGAGACTATGAAAAACTGTTTTTT CASSQGGDYEKLFF
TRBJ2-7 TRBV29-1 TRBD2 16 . TGCAGCGCCCTCGGGACTAGCGGTTTCCTTACCTACGAGCAGTACTTC CSALGTSGFLTYEQYF
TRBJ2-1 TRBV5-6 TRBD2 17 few TGTGCCAGCAGCTTGGCCCGGGGACTAGTCCCCTACAATGAGCAGTTCTTC CASSLARGLVPYNEQFF
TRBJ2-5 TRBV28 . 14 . TGTGCCAGCAGTTCCAGAGGACAGAAAGAGACCCAGTACTTC CASSSRGQKETQYF
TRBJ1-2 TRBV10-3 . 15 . TGTGCCATCAGCCCACCCCCCCCAGCTAACTATGGCTACACCTTC CAISPPPPANYGYTF
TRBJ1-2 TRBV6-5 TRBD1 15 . TGTGCCAGCAGCCGAGCCGGGACAGAGAACTATGGCTACACCTTC CASSRAGTENYGYTF
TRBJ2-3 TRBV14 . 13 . TGTGCCAGCAGCCAAGTAACTGAAAATACGCAGTATTTT CASSQVTENTQYF
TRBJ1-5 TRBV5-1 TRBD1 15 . TGCGCCAGCAGCTTGGGGACAGGGCTGAATCAGCCCCAGCATTTT CASSLGTGLNQPQHF
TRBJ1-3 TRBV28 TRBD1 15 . TGTGCCAGCAGTTTGGGACAGCTCTCTGGAAACACCATATATTTT CASSLGQLSGNTIYF
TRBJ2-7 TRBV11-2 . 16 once TGTGCCAGCAGCTTAGAAGACGGAAGAATTTCCTACGAGCAGTACTTC CASSLEDGRISYEQYF
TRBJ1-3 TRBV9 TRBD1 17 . TGTGCCAGCACCCCGGGACAGGGGCTATTCTCTGGAAACACCATATATTTT CASTPGQGLFSGNTIYF
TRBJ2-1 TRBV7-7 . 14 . TGTGCTAGCAGCTTAGGATTCGGACACAATGAGCAGTTCTTC CASSLGFGHNEQFF
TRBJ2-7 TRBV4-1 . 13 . TGCGCCAGCAAGTCCTCGGGAGACTACGAGCAGTACTTC CASKSSGDYEQYF
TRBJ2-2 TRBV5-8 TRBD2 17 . TGTGCCAGCAGCCCTGGCCGTCTAGCGGGGGGCACCGGGGAGCTGTTTTTT CASSPGRLAGGTGELFF
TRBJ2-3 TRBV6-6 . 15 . TGTGCCAGCAGTTACTCGGCTGGTAGGGGAGATACGCAGTATTTT CASSYSAGRGDTQYF
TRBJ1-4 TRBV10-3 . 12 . TGTGCCATGAGGTCTCCGGGCGAAAAACTGTTTTTT CAMRSPGEKLFF